This entry lists 27 T cell receptor beta chains sequenced from one sample in a study of TIL therapy for anti-PD-1-resistant metastatic lung cancer. Sequencing used immunoSEQ v3. TCRdb's table, derived via immunoSEQ multiplex PCR, lists solely in-frame clones and lacks some. The table has some 13,000 clones, 66% seen once. The time point is: pre-treatment sample, taken before nivolumab and TIL therapy. Tumor tissue came from excised metastases, mostly pleural nodules or supraclavicular lymph nodes. This material consisted of tumor tissue, taken at baseline. These receptors all come from a woman between 30 and 80 years old with non-small cell lung cancer.

This clone has just a few counts. The CDR3 DNA sequence: TGTGCCAGCAGTGGAGGGGGCTTAGGGCGTGGCTACACCTTC. Protein product: CASSGGGLGRGYTF. V gene TRBV5-6 combines with J gene TRBJ1-2, with TRBD1 matching over 7 bases. The CDR3 extends over 14 amino acids. Germline-derived CDR1 and CDR2 are SGHDT and YYEEEE. J gave up 7 bases and V 5 bases, and 11 bases lay outside the gene matches.

The chain links TRBV6-1 to TRBJ1-2; perhaps TRBD1 as D (6 bases). The germline V gene encodes CDR1 MNHNS and CDR2 SASEGT. CDR3 size: 14 residues. V lost 1 base and J 8 bases, leaving 14 bases between the germline ends. The CDR3 DNA is TGTGCCAGCAGTGAAGATATCGGGGGCCGGGGCTACACCTTC. Translated, it gives CASSEDIGGRGYTF.

The genes are TRBV7-9 and TRBJ2-7; 10 positions agree with TRBD1. V was pared by 1 base and J by 3 bases, with 3 bases of the junction left unmatched. This CDR3 spans 15 amino acids. Germline CDR1 and CDR2: SEHNR and FQNEAQ (reference sequence). The CDR3 is CASSLGDRGGYEQYF. In DNA, the CDR3 is TGTGCCAGCAGCTTAGGGGACAGGGGTGGCTACGAGCAGTACTTC.

V and J are TRBV7-3 and TRBJ2-1; 10 positions agree with TRBD2. The CDR3 is 15 amino acids. V gave up 2 bases and J gave up 10 bases; unmatched junction bases: 8. Germline CDR1 reads SGHTA; CDR2 reads FQGTGA. The CDR3 loop is CASSLQLAGVGEQFF. The CDR3 DNA reads TGTGCCAGCAGCTTACAGCTAGCGGGAGTTGGGGAGCAGTTCTTC.

The V and J genes are TRBV18 and TRBJ2-2; 9 bases are a match to TRBD2. The germline V gene has CDR1 KGHSH and CDR2 LQKENI. CDR3 size: 16 residues. The trim removed 2 bases at V and 1 base at J, leaving 2 bases unmatched. CDR3 in DNA: TGTGCCAGCTCACCATTAGCGGGGGAGAACACCGGGGAGCTGTTTTTT. It codes for CASSPLAGENTGELFF.

The chain combines TRBV20-1 with TRBJ1-1; no reliable D call. The CDR3 consists of 11 residues. The V gene lost 6 bases and the J gene lost 3 bases, with 8 bases spanning the gap. CDR1 and CDR2 (germline): DFQATT, SNEGSKA (reference sequence). The CDR3 spells CSARLDTEAFF. The CDR3 nucleotides are TGCAGTGCCAGACTGGACACTGAAGCTTTCTTT.

The J gene is TRBJ2-3, the V gene TRBV28; D may be TRBD1 (6 bases). Germline V gene sequence: CDR1 MDHEN, CDR2 SYDVKM. This CDR3 contains 17 residues. V was trimmed by 3 bases and J by 1 base, leaving 17 bases between them. The CDR3 bases are TGTGCCAGCAGTTTGGCAAGGGGGAATGGAGGCACAGATACGCAGTATTTT. It is translated as CASSLARGNGGTDTQYF.

In this sample, this clone turned up a few times. J is TRBJ2-2 and V is TRBV19, with 7 bases identical to TRBD1. Germline CDR1 LNHDA, CDR2 SQIVND (reference sequence). J was trimmed by 5 bases and V by 3 bases; bases with no gene match: 12. CDR3 length: 17 residues. The CDR3 loop reads CASSIGSTGSGTGELFF. CDR3 DNA sequence: TGTGCCAGTAGTATCGGTTCGACAGGGTCGGGTACCGGGGAGCTGTTTTTT.

The chain is built from TRBV6-1 and TRBJ1-5; D may be TRBD1 (5 bases). V dropped 2 bases and J dropped 6 bases, with 14 bases sitting between them. The CDR3 length is 15 residues. Germline V gene data show CDR1 as MNHNS and CDR2 as SASEGT. The CDR3 sequence: CASSELGRVGQPQHF. The CDR3 DNA reads TGTGCCAGCAGTGAACTGGGGCGGGTGGGTCAGCCCCAGCATTTT.

The V gene is TRBV5-6, the J gene TRBJ1-1; 12 bases line up with TRBD1. The CDR3 loop spans 19 amino acids. Germline assignment: CDR1 SGHDT and CDR2 YYEEEE. V lost 3 bases to trimming and J lost 0 bases; unmatched junction nucleotides: 12. Here the CDR3 DNA reads TGTGCCAGCAGCTCGGCCGGGACAGGGGGCCAGGGAGTGAACACTGAAGCTTTCTTT. Its translation is CASSSAGTGGQGVNTEAFF.

The chain combines TRBV5-1 with TRBJ1-2, with unresolved D. The CDR3 is made up of 13 amino acids. Germline lookup yields CDR1 SGHRS and CDR2 YFSETQ. Trimming took off 2 bases at V and 3 bases at J, with 8 bases between the two ends. The DNA for the CDR3 is TGCGCCAGCAGCTTTAACACCGACTATGGCTACACCTTC. It specifies CASSFNTDYGYTF.

The chain's CDR3 is CASSLGRGLYNYGYTF. In nucleotides, the CDR3 is TGTGCCAGCAGCCTAGGCAGGGGGCTATATAACTATGGCTACACCTTC. The rearrangement links TRBV7-9 to TRBJ1-2, with 8 positions matching TRBD1. The CDR3 totals 16 residues. V was clipped by 5 bases and J by 1 base; unmatched bases: 9. Germline lookup yields CDR1 SEHNR and CDR2 FQNEAQ (reference sequence). Full variable domain (rest looked up from reference TRBV7-9 and TRBJ1-2): DTGVSQNPRHKITKRGQNVTFRCDPISEHNRLYWYRQTLGQGPEFLTYFQNEAQLEKSRLLSDRFSAERPKGSFSTLEIQRTEQGDSAMYLCASSLGRGLYNYGYTFGSGTRLTVV.

This clone showed up just a few times. The chain carries TRBV7-9 and TRBJ2-3; 10 nucleotides align to TRBD2. Germline V gives CDR1 SEHNR, CDR2 FQNEAQ (reference sequence). V trimming: 1 base; J trimming: 5 bases; junction bases outside the gene matches: 0. The CDR3 totals 14 residues. The CDR3 DNA reads as TGTGCCAGCAGCTTAGTAGCGGGGGGAGATACGCAGTATTTT. The encoded protein is CASSLVAGGDTQYF.

This clone was found a few times. The chain carries TRBV4-3 and TRBJ2-5; TRBD1 or TRBD2 may be the D gene (5 bases each). Germline V gene sequence: CDR1 LGHNA, CDR2 YSLEER. Trimming stripped 0 bases from V and 5 bases from J, with 10 bases between. This CDR3 contains 14 residues. In DNA, the CDR3 is TGCGCCAGCAGCCAAGATACCTGGGGGGAGACCCAGTACTTC. It specifies CASSQDTWGETQYF.

This clone has only one observation. The CDR3 DNA reads as TGCGCCAGCAGTCATTTTCCGTGGGAAGAGACCCAGTACTTC. Protein product: CASSHFPWEETQYF. The chain joins TRBV23-1 to TRBJ2-5, with no clear D. TRBV23-1 is an open reading frame, and its role is uncertain. There are 14 residues in the CDR3. V shed 3 bases and J shed 3 bases, with 11 bases lying between them.

This clone was picked up a small number of times. The rearrangement joins TRBV5-4 to TRBJ1-2; 8 bases line up with TRBD1. CDR3 length: 14 residues. V lost 1 base to trimming and J lost 7 bases; unmatched junction nucleotides: 6. CDR1 is SGHNT and CDR2 is YYREEE in the germline V gene (reference sequence). CDR3 DNA sequence: TGTGCCAGCAGCTTGAGCACAGGGGGGTCTGGCTACACCTTC. Its translation: CASSLSTGGSGYTF.

CDR3 sequence: CASSFGQGRGEAFF. In DNA form, the CDR3 reads TGTGCCAGCAGTTTTGGTCAGGGAAGGGGTGAAGCTTTCTTT. This chain joins TRBV28 and TRBJ1-1, with D possibly TRBD1 on 5 matching bases. Germline assignment: CDR1 MDHEN and CDR2 SYDVKM. This CDR3 has 14 amino acids. V gave up 3 bases and J gave up 7 bases, with 15 bases separating them.

This clone was seen a few times. V gene TRBV19 combines with J gene TRBJ1-2; 8 nucleotides line up with TRBD1. This CDR3 spans 13 amino acids. The V gene end was trimmed by 5 bases and the J gene end by 8 bases; junction bases not matched to a gene: 7. Looked up from germline, CDR1 is LNHDA and CDR2 is SQIVND (reference sequence). The CDR3 DNA reads TGTGCCAGTAGTGCCATACAGGGGGACGGCTACACCTTC. Protein: CASSAIQGDGYTF.

The chain employs TRBV4-2 and TRBJ2-3, with TRBD2 matching over 8 bases. Trimming cost V 1 base and J 6 bases; bases outside gene matches: 9. This CDR3 contains 16 residues. Germline V lookup: CDR1 LGHNA, CDR2 YNFKEQ. The DNA for the CDR3 is TGTGCCAGCAGCCAAGGAGAGGCTAGCGGGTGGGATACGCAGTATTTT. Translating gives CASSQGEASGWDTQYF.

A single count supports this clone. The genes are TRBV27 and TRBJ2-5; TRBD1 aligns across 9 bases. The V segment lost 7 bases and the J segment 3 bases; nucleotides outside the gene matches: 3. CDR3 length: 13 amino acids. The germline CDR1 and CDR2 sequences are MNHEY and SMNVEV (reference sequence). CDR3 DNA sequence: TGTGCCAGCACAAGGACAGGGGAAGAGACCCAGTACTTC. It encodes CASTRTGEETQYF.

The V and J genes are TRBV5-4 and TRBJ1-1; D is uncertain. The V and J ends lost 4 bases and 11 bases respectively, with 12 bases between them. The CDR3 is 11 residues long. Germline CDR1 is SGHNT and CDR2 is YYREEE (reference sequence). CDR3 nucleotide sequence: TGTGCCAGCAGCCCGGGAGTTGGGGCTTTCTTT. This translates into CASSPGVGAFF.

The chain has TRBV11-2 and TRBJ2-5, with TRBD2 identical over 10 bases. The CDR3 consists of 16 residues. V gave up 5 bases and J gave up 5 bases; unmatched junction bases: 11. The germline V gene encodes CDR1 SGHAT and CDR2 FQNNGV. The CDR3 loop is CASSPLAGVSWETQYF. The CDR3 region has the DNA TGTGCCAGCAGCCCTCTAGCGGGGGTTTCATGGGAGACCCAGTACTTC.

The V call is TRBV27, the J call TRBJ2-5; D is perhaps TRBD2 (6 bases). V lost 2 bases to trimming and J lost 4 bases, with 14 bases between them. Germline V gene data show CDR1 as MNHEY and CDR2 as SMNVEV (reference sequence). The length of the CDR3 is 15 residues. The CDR3 nucleotides are TGTGCCAGCAGTTTAGTACGGGAGCTGACAGAGACCCAGTACTTC. Residues: CASSLVRELTETQYF.

This clone was detected a few times. The J gene is TRBJ2-5, the V gene TRBV11-1, with D possibly matching TRBD1 (6 bases). Per the germline V gene, CDR1 is SGHAT and CDR2 is FQDESV (reference sequence). The V and J ends lost 6 bases and 5 bases respectively, with 16 bases between them. The CDR3 is 14 residues long. CDR3: CASSQGTSWETQYF. In nucleotides, the CDR3 is TGTGCCAGCAGTCAGGGGACAAGCTGGGAGACCCAGTACTTC.

This chain uses TRBV11-2 with TRBJ2-7; 8 nucleotides agree with TRBD1. J gave up 6 bases and V 1 base, and 5 bases lay outside the gene matches. Looked up from germline, CDR1 is SGHAT and CDR2 is FQNNGV. This CDR3 spans 14 amino acids. CDR3 residues: CASSLGNRGSEQYF. DNA for the CDR3: TGTGCCAGCAGCTTAGGCAACAGGGGGAGCGAGCAGTACTTC.

J is TRBJ2-1 and V is TRBV19, with TRBD2 identical over 12 bases. V shed 5 bases, J shed 6 bases, and the junction held 8 bases outside the gene matches. CDR3 size: 16 residues. Germline lookup yields CDR1 LNHDA and CDR2 SQIVND (reference sequence). CDR3 DNA: TGTGCCAGTAGTCTTCCAGGACTAGCGGGAACCAATGAGCAGTTCTTC. Its protein product is CASSLPGLAGTNEQFF. The full variable domain, its missing parts supplied by reference TRBV19 and TRBJ2-1, is DGGITQSPKYLFRKEGQNVTLSCEQNLNHDAMYWYRQDPGQGLRLIYYSQIVNDFQKGDIAEGYSVSREKKESFPLTVTSAQKNPTAFYLCASSLPGLAGTNEQFFGPGTRLTVL.

J is TRBJ2-3 and V is TRBV7-7; TRBD2 might be the D (5 bases). There are 16 residues in the CDR3. Germline CDR1 SSHAT, CDR2 FNYEAQ (reference sequence). With 1 base removed from V and 2 bases from J, the gap between germline ends came to 13 bases. CDR3 residues: CASSLGASSNTDTQYF. Here the CDR3 DNA reads TGTGCCAGCAGCTTAGGCGCTAGCTCCAACACAGATACGCAGTATTTT.